A single sample is the source of the 26 T cell receptor beta chains below, sequenced in a study of blood T cells in healthy people across ages. A sample-barcoded 5' primer and a J-beta primer mix were used in a second PCR of about 7 to 11 cycles. TCRdb reanalysed the 5' RACE reads using MiXCR and keeps one entry per CDR3 protein. The sample records approximately 800,000 distinct CDR3 sequences, around a quarter being singletons. These same records also appear under a second study, on T cells of mothers and their children.

Source material: blood. The receptors derive from a boy younger than 18 in good health.

This clonotype was seen only a few times. This sequence joins TRBV4-1 and TRBJ2-5; 12 bases align to TRBD2. This CDR3 region has 16 residues. V dropped 2 bases and J dropped 3; count of bases not matched to a gene: 4. Looked up from germline, CDR1 is MGHRA and CDR2 is YSYEKL. The CDR3 DNA is TGCGCCAGCAGCCAACCGGGACTAGCGGGCGAAGAGACCCAGTACTTC. This gives the protein CASSQPGLAGEETQYF.

The chain carries TRBV7-9 and TRBJ1-2, with D hard to call. This CDR3 spans 12 amino acids. V was shortened by 5 bases and J by 8 bases, with 12 bases between the two germline ends. Germline CDR1 and CDR2: SEHNR and FQNEAQ (reference sequence). The DNA of the CDR3 is TGTGCCAGCAGCCCTTTTATGGGAGGCTACACCTTC. It yields the protein CASSPFMGGYTF. The full variable domain, rest sourced from reference TRBV7-9 and TRBJ1-2, is DTGVSQNPRHKITKRGQNVTFRCDPISEHNRLYWYRQTLGQGPEFLTYFQNEAQLEKSRLLSDRFSAERPKGSFSTLEIQRTEQGDSAMYLCASSPFMGGYTFGSGTRLTVV.

At least ten counts were recorded for this clonotype. The J gene is TRBJ2-3, the V gene TRBV4-1, with 14 nucleotides matching TRBD2. After removal of 4 bases from V and 3 bases from J, the junction contained 6 bases not matched to a gene. The germline V gene encodes CDR1 MGHRA and CDR2 YSYEKL. The CDR3 length is 17 residues. CDR3 protein: CASSLIGTSGGTDTQYF. CDR3 DNA sequence: TGCGCCAGCAGCCTAATAGGGACTAGCGGGGGAACAGATACGCAGTATTTT.

CDR3 residues: CASSQLGISYNEQFF. The CDR3 DNA sequence: TGCGCCAGCAGCCAACTGGGTATCTCCTACAATGAGCAGTTCTTC. The chain couples TRBV4-1 to TRBJ2-1; D is undetermined. Germline CDR1 reads MGHRA; CDR2 reads YSYEKL. The CDR3 consists of 15 residues. V gave up 2 bases and J gave up 0 bases, with 8 bases separating them.

The gene calls are TRBV12-3 or TRBV12-4 and TRBJ2-3, with TRBD1 as a possible D gene (5 bases). This CDR3 contains 14 residues. Trimming stripped 5 bases from V and 5 bases from J, with 14 bases between. The CDR3 reads CASSPQGYGDTQYF. The CDR3 DNA sequence: TGTGCCAGCAGTCCCCAGGGTTATGGAGATACGCAGTATTTT.

This clonotype was found a few times. This rearrangement joins TRBV15 to TRBJ1-6; D gene ambiguous. There are 12 residues in the CDR3. The V end lost 7 bases, the J end lost 8 bases, and 9 bases lay between the germline ends. The germline V gene has CDR1 LNHNV and CDR2 YYDKDF (reference sequence). The CDR3: CATTEADSPLHF. For the CDR3, the DNA is TGTGCCACCACAGAAGCGGATTCACCCCTCCACTTT.

This clonotype was observed a handful of times. In DNA form, the CDR3 reads TGCAGTGCCGCGCAGGGCTCGGAAGCTTTCTTT. It is translated as CSAAQGSEAFF. V usage is TRBV20-1 and J usage is TRBJ1-1, with D perhaps matching TRBD1 (5 bases). Per the germline V gene, CDR1 is DFQATT and CDR2 is SNEGSKA (reference sequence). The CDR3 is 11 amino acids. V dropped 6 bases and J dropped 8 bases, with 13 bases sitting between them.

The chain couples TRBV20-1 to TRBJ1-6; D is unclear. Germline V gives CDR1 DFQATT, CDR2 SNEGSKA (reference sequence). The CDR3 sequence is 12 residues long. In DNA form, the CDR3 reads TGCAGACCCGATCCCCCTAATTCACCCCTCCACTTT. This sequence encodes CRPDPPNSPLHF.

This clonotype has more than one count but fewer than ten. The chain has TRBV7-6 and TRBJ1-1, with 7 nucleotides matching TRBD1. Germline assignment: CDR1 SGHVS and CDR2 FNYEAQ. The CDR3 has 14 residues. V lost 5 bases to trimming and J lost 1 base; unmatched junction nucleotides: 4. DNA of the CDR3: TGTGCCAGCAGCGTCTACAGGGGGAACACTGAAGCTTTCTTT. Its protein product is CASSVYRGNTEAFF.

This clonotype came up a few times. The chain uses TRBV7-6 and TRBJ2-5; TRBD1 agrees at 8 bases. Germline lookup yields CDR1 SGHVS and CDR2 FNYEAQ. With V trimmed by 1 base and J by 1 base, 11 bases remained unmatched. The CDR3 is 18 residues long. CDR3 protein: CASSLGVWGQETQETQYF. The CDR3 DNA reads as TGTGCCAGCAGCTTAGGGGTTTGGGGACAGGAGACCCAAGAGACCCAGTACTTC. Complete variable domain (other parts from reference TRBV7-6 and TRBJ2-5): GAGVSQSPRYKVTKRGQDVALRCDPISGHVSLYWYRQALGQGPEFLTYFNYEAQQDKSGLPNDRFSAERPEGSISTLTIQRTEQRDSAMYRCASSLGVWGQETQETQYFGPGTRLLVL.

The chain carries TRBV12-3 or TRBV12-4 and TRBJ2-2; 7 bases line up with TRBD1. V shed 6 bases and J 2 bases; nucleotides not matched to a gene: 12. The CDR3 spans 17 residues. CDR3 nucleotides: TGTGCCAGCAGGAACAGGGGAGCAACCGGAAACACCGGGGAGCTGTTTTTT. It yields the protein CASRNRGATGNTGELFF.

The CDR3 here is CASSPLRDRTNEKLFF. CDR3 coding DNA: TGCGCCAGCAGCCCCCTCCGGGACAGGACTAATGAAAAACTGTTTTTT. V is TRBV5-1 and J is TRBJ1-4; 8 nucleotides line up with TRBD1. The CDR3 is 16 residues long. V trimming: 4 bases; J trimming: 2 bases; junction bases outside the gene matches: 7. Germline CDR1 and CDR2: SGHRS and YFSETQ.

A few counts support this clonotype. DNA of the CDR3: TGTGCCAGCAGGTCAGGGGGCTACGGGACCCAGTACTTC. The encoded protein is CASRSGGYGTQYF. The rearrangement joins TRBV6-6 to TRBJ2-5, with 8 bases lining up with TRBD1. V dropped 6 bases and J dropped 7; count of bases not matched to a gene: 7. The germline CDR1 and CDR2 sequences are MNHNY and SVGAGI (reference sequence). CDR3 size: 13 residues.

V and J are TRBV20-1 and TRBJ1-1; perhaps TRBD1 as D (6 bases). This CDR3 has 11 amino acids. Trimming removed 3 bases from V and 10 bases from J, with 12 bases in between. The germline V gene encodes CDR1 DFQATT and CDR2 SNEGSKA (reference sequence). DNA for the CDR3: TGCAGTGCTAGGGACCCGGACAGAGCTTTCTTT. Its translation: CSARDPDRAFF.

The chain recombines TRBV7-9 with TRBJ1-5; 11 positions agree with TRBD1. The trim removed 5 bases at V and 7 bases at J, leaving 10 bases unmatched. Germline loops: CDR1 SEHNR, CDR2 FQNEAQ (reference sequence). The CDR3 has 16 amino acids. Here the CDR3 DNA reads TGTGCCAGCAGCCGAGGATCAGGGACAGGGGGACAGCCCCAGCATTTT. Translation gives CASSRGSGTGGQPQHF.

Only a few counts were recorded for this clonotype. This chain uses TRBV20-1 with TRBJ1-4; D not certain. This CDR3 spans 13 amino acids. V was shortened by 6 bases and J by 10 bases, with 18 bases between the two germline ends. CDR1 and CDR2 from the germline V gene are DFQATT and SNEGSKA (reference sequence). The CDR3 loop reads CSAFLPYVGKLFF. In nucleotides, the CDR3 is TGCAGTGCGTTCTTGCCCTACGTGGGAAAACTGTTTTTT.

This rearrangement joins TRBV20-1 to TRBJ1-1; no firm D call. The CDR3 extends over 11 amino acids. V was shortened by 5 bases and J by 1 base, with 5 bases between the two germline ends. Germline V gives CDR1 DFQATT, CDR2 SNEGSKA (reference sequence). CDR3 protein: CSAVRNTEAFF. For the CDR3, the DNA is TGCAGTGCTGTCAGGAACACTGAAGCTTTCTTT.

The chain has TRBV29-1 and TRBJ2-7, with 9 nucleotides matching TRBD1. J gave up 3 bases and V 3 bases, and 3 bases lay outside the gene matches. The CDR3 loop spans 13 amino acids. Per germline, CDR1 SQVTM and CDR2 ANQGSEA. CDR3 in amino acids: CSVEKTGGYEQYF. CDR3 DNA: TGCAGCGTTGAGAAGACAGGGGGCTACGAGCAGTACTTC.

The chain recombines TRBV29-1 with TRBJ2-5; D possibly matches TRBD1 or TRBD2 (6 bases each). Trimming took 6 bases from V and 3 from J, leaving 17 bases between them. This CDR3 has 14 residues. Germline loops: CDR1 SQVTM, CDR2 ANQGSEA. In DNA form, the CDR3 reads TGCAGCGTGGCCCGGGGGACACAGAAAGAGACCCAGTACTTC. It specifies CSVARGTQKETQYF.

The genes are TRBV5-1 and TRBJ2-3, with D unresolved. The CDR3 runs to 13 residues. The germline gives CDR1 SGHRS, CDR2 YFSETQ. V was shortened by 2 bases and J by 2 bases, with 6 bases between the two germline ends. Written as DNA, the CDR3 is TGCGCCAGCAGCTTCAGAGACACAGATACGCAGTATTTT. Protein: CASSFRDTDTQYF.

The rearrangement uses TRBV13 and TRBJ2-4, with TRBD1 as a possible D gene (6 bases). Germline V CDR1 and CDR2: PRHDT, FYEKMQ (reference sequence). V lost 7 bases and J lost 4, with 17 bases in between. The CDR3 length is 15 residues. The CDR3 spells CASTSLAGAKNIQYF. The DNA of the CDR3 is TGTGCCAGCACGTCTTTGGCAGGGGCAAAAAACATTCAGTACTTC.

V is TRBV4-3 and J is TRBJ2-5; 9 nucleotides agree with TRBD2. The J call is uncertain, as TRBJ2-7 better fits the DNA end. This CDR3 is 16 amino acids long. Germline assignment: CDR1 LGHNA and CDR2 YSLEER. The CDR3 DNA reads as TGCGCCAGCAGCCAAGAAGTGGCGGGGGGGGTCTACGAGCAGTACTTC. The encoded protein is CASSQEVAGGVYEQYF.

As DNA, the CDR3 is TGTGCCAGCATCCCCGATGGGGGGGCCCAAGAGACCCAGTACTTC. It yields the protein CASIPDGGAQETQYF. The chain recombines TRBV2 with TRBJ2-5; maybe TRBD2 (7 bases). The V end was cut by 7 bases, the J end by 1 base, with 16 bases between. Per the germline V gene, CDR1 is SNHLY and CDR2 is FYNNEI. The CDR3 runs 15 residues.

V and J are TRBV7-9 and TRBJ2-7; 11 positions agree with TRBD1. Germline CDR1 SEHNR, CDR2 FQNEAQ (reference sequence). V shed 4 bases and J 3 bases; nucleotides not matched to a gene: 5. The CDR3 sequence is 15 residues long. The CDR3 loop reads CASSSGQGDVYEQYF. Here the CDR3 DNA reads TGTGCCAGCAGCTCGGGACAGGGGGACGTCTACGAGCAGTACTTC. The whole variable domain, remainder taken from reference TRBV7-9 and TRBJ2-7, is DTGVSQNPRHKITKRGQNVTFRCDPISEHNRLYWYRQTLGQGPEFLTYFQNEAQLEKSRLLSDRFSAERPKGSFSTLEIQRTEQGDSAMYLCASSSGQGDVYEQYFGPGTRLTVT.

The chain has TRBV12-3 or TRBV12-4 and TRBJ1-4, with D tentatively TRBD1 (5 bases). V was clipped by 4 bases and J by 2 bases, with 8 bases between them. The CDR3 has 14 residues. The CDR3 is CASSSGLTNEKLFF. CDR3 sequence (DNA): TGTGCCAGCAGTTCAGGGCTCACTAATGAAAAACTGTTTTTT.

The CDR3 protein is CASSSTSGGVGNEQFF. CDR3 nucleotide sequence: TGTGCCAGCAGTTCGACTAGCGGGGGGGTAGGCAATGAGCAGTTCTTC. The chain links TRBV12-3 or TRBV12-4 to TRBJ2-5, with 14 bases that match TRBD2. The J call may be mistaken, given a closer DNA end match to TRBJ2-1. This CDR3 is built from 16 residues.